The T cell receptor beta chain under discussion was sequenced for a study of response to subunit inactivated influenza vaccine. This CDR3 is built from 13 residues. V was shortened by 6 bases and J by 9 bases, with 15 bases between the two germline ends. The germline gives CDR1 MNHEY, CDR2 SVGEGT. MiXCR, applied by TCRdb to the RT-PCR reads, yields one record per CDR3 protein. The sample includes around 530,000 distinct CDR3 sequences, about 11% of them seen just once. Broader study findings: New T cells are recruited in small numbers by each seasonal influenza vaccination, according to the authors' suggestion.

With regard to this clonotype: The target antigen is unknown.

The sequencing used PBMCs from blood, collected on the day of vaccination. This TCR derives from a man in his fifties or sixties who received an inactivated influenza vaccine. This chain joins TRBV6-2 or TRBV6-3 and TRBJ1-5; D not resolved. CDR3 loop: CASRAPAGGPQHF. The CDR3 DNA is TGTGCCAGCAGGGCCCCGGCCGGCGGGCCCCAGCATTTT.